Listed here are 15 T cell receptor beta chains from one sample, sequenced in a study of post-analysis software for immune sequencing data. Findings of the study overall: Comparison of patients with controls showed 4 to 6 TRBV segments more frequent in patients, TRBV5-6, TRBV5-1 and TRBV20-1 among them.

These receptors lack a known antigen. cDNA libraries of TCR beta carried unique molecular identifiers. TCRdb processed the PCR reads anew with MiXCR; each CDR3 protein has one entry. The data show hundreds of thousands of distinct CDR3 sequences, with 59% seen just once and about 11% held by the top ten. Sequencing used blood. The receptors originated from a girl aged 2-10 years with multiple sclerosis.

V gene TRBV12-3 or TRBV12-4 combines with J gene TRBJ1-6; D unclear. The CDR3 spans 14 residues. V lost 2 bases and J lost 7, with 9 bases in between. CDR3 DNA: TGTGCCAGCAGTTTATTACGGATAAATTCACCCCTCCACTTT. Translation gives CASSLLRINSPLHF.

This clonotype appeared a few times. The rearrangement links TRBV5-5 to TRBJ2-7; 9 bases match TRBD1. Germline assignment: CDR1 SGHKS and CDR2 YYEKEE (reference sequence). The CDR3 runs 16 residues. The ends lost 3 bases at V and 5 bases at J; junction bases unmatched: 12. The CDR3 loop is CASSSSGTGLFHEQYF. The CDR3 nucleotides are TGTGCCAGCAGCTCATCCGGGACAGGGTTGTTCCACGAGCAGTACTTC.

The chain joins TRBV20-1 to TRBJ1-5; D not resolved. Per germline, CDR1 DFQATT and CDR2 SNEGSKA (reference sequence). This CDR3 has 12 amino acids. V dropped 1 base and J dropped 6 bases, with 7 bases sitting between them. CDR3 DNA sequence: TGCAGTGCTAGAGTTGGAAGTCAGCCCCAGCATTTT. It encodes CSARVGSQPQHF.

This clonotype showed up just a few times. The CDR3 loop reads CASSSVAGAGNEQFF. As DNA, the CDR3 is TGTGCCAGCAGTAGCGTAGCGGGGGCAGGGAATGAGCAGTTCTTC. V is TRBV6-5 and J is TRBJ2-1; 9 bases agree with TRBD2. The CDR3 has 15 residues. V trimming: 5 bases; J trimming: 7 bases; junction bases outside the gene matches: 9. Germline V gene data show CDR1 as MNHEY and CDR2 as SVGAGI.

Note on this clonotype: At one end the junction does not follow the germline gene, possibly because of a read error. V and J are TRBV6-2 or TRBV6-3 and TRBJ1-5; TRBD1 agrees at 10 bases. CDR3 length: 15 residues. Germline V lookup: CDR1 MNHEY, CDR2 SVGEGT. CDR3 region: CASSPTGGFNRPQHF. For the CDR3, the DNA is TGTGCCAGCAGTCCGACAGGGGGCTTCAATCGGCCCCAGCATTTT.

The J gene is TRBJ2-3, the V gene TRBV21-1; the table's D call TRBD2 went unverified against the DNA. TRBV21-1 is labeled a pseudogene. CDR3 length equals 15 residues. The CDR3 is CASRYTSGSGDTQYF. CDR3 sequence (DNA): TGTGCCAGCAGGTACACTAGCGGGAGCGGAGATACGCAGTATTTT.

As DNA, the CDR3 is TGTGCCAGCAGCCCCAACATAACAGATACGCAGTATTTT. It encodes CASSPNITDTQYF. The chain has TRBV12-3 or TRBV12-4 and TRBJ2-3, with D hard to call. Trimming took off 6 bases at V and 3 bases at J, with 10 bases between the two ends. The CDR3 runs to 13 residues.

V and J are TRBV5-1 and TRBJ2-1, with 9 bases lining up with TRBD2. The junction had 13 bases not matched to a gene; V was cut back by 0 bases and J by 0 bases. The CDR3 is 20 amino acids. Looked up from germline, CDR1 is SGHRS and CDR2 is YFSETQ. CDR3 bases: TGCGCCAGCAGCTTGGTACCTAGCGGGAAACTCTTCTTCTCCTACAATGAGCAGTTCTTC. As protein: CASSLVPSGKLFFSYNEQFF.

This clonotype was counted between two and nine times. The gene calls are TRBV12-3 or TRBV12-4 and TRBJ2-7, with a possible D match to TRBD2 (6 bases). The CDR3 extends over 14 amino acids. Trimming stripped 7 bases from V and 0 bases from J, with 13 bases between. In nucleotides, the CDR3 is TGTGCCAGCACCCTCGACGGGAGCTCCTACGAGCAGTACTTC. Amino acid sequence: CASTLDGSSYEQYF.

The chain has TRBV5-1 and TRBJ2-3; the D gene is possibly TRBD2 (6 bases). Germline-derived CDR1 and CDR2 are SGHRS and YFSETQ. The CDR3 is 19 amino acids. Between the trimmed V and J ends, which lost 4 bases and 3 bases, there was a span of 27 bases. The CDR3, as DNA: TGCGCCAGCAGCCGAAGTGAGGGGTACGCGGGGTCAAGGACAGATACGCAGTATTTT. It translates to CASSRSEGYAGSRTDTQYF. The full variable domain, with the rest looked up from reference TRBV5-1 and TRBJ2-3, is KAGVTQTPRYLIKTRGQQVTLSCSPISGHRSVSWYQQTPGQGLQFLFEYFSETQRNKGNFPGRFSGRQFSNSRSEMNVSTLELGDSALYLCASSRSEGYAGSRTDTQYFGPGTRLTVL.

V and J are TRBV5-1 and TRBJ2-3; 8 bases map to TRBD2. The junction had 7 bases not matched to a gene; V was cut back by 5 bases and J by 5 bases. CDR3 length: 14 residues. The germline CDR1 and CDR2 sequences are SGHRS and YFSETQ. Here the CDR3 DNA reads TGCGCCAGCAGTCGCAGCGGGGGCTTAGATACGCAGTATTTT. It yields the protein CASSRSGGLDTQYF.

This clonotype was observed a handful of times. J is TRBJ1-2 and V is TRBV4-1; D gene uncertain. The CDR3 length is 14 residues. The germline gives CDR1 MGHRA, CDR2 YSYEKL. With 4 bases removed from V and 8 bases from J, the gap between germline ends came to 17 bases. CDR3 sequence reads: CASSLDWSSLGYTF. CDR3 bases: TGCGCCAGCAGCCTAGATTGGTCCTCCCTAGGCTACACCTTC.

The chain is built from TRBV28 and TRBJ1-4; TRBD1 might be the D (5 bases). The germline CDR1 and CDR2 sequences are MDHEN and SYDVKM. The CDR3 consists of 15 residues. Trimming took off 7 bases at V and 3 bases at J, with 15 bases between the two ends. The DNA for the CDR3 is TGTGCCAGCATCAACTCCCGGGGCGCTAATGAAAAACTGTTTTTT. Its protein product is CASINSRGANEKLFF. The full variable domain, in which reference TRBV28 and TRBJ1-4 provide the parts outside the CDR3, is DVKVTQSSRYLVKRTGEKVFLECVQDMDHENMFWYRQDPGLGLRLIYFSYDVKMKEKGDIPEGYSVSREKKERFSLILESASTNQTSMYLCASINSRGANEKLFFGSGTQLSVL.

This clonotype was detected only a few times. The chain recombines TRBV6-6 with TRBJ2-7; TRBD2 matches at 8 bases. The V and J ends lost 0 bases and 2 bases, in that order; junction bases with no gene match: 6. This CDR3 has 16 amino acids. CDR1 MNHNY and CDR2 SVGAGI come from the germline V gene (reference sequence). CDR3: CASSYSFEREPYEQYF. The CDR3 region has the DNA TGTGCCAGCAGTTACTCGTTCGAGCGGGAGCCCTACGAGCAGTACTTC.

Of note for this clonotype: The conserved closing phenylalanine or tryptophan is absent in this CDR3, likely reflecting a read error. CDR3 DNA sequence: TGTGCCAGCAGTTCCCTTGCAGGGGGTGGTGGCTACACCTGC. It specifies CASSSLAGGGGYTC. This rearrangement joins TRBV6-5 to TRBJ1-2; 7 nucleotides align to TRBD1. J was trimmed by 7 bases and V by 4 bases; bases with no gene match: 9. CDR3 length equals 14 residues. Per the germline V gene, CDR1 is MNHEY and CDR2 is SVGAGI.